The subject of this entry is one T cell receptor beta chain. Its antigen is unknown. These data are taken from a study of blood T cells in healthy people across ages. Findings and limits, study-wide: Long-lived donors carried more naive CD4+ cells and greater diversity than aged donors.

A second PCR of roughly 7 to 11 cycles used a sample-barcoded 5' primer and a J-beta primer mix. TCRdb independently ran MiXCR on the 5' RACE reads; one entry per CDR3 protein. In the table there are about 680,000 distinct CDR3 sequences, roughly 50% of which are singletons. Sequenced material: blood. The clonotype was recovered from an older woman in good health.

The CDR3 region is CASSRQGMSPDTQYF. The CDR3, as DNA: TGTGCCAGCAGCAGACAGGGGATGAGCCCAGATACGCAGTATTTT. The chain links TRBV9 to TRBJ2-3, with 8 positions matching TRBD1. There are 15 residues in the CDR3. The germline V gene has CDR1 SGDLS and CDR2 YYNGEE. With V trimmed by 4 bases and J by 4 bases, 8 bases remained unmatched.